This T cell receptor (beta chain) was documented in a study of CD8+ T cells in alopecia areata. Deletions cut 3 bases from V and 10 bases from J, with 12 bases between. The CDR3 spans 12 residues. Germline CDR1 KGHSH, CDR2 LQKENI. Indicated treatment: oral pan-JAK inhibitor, 5-10 mg twice daily. Extracted RNA was reverse transcribed into cDNA, the sequencing template. Measured with immunoSEQ multiplex PCR; TCRdb has only the in-frame clones, and not every one. Among 190,000 or so clones, around 60% were seen once, and the ten largest hold around an eighth. The source of this sequence is a human donor with alopecia areata. The rearrangement uses TRBV18 and TRBJ2-5; D gene uncertain. The source material was CD8+ T cells sorted from blood, sampled at week 24, from a patient treated with tofacitinib. The CDR3 here is CASSPRSDDQYF. Written as DNA, the CDR3 is TGTGCCAGCTCACCCCGATCGGACGACCAGTACTTC.